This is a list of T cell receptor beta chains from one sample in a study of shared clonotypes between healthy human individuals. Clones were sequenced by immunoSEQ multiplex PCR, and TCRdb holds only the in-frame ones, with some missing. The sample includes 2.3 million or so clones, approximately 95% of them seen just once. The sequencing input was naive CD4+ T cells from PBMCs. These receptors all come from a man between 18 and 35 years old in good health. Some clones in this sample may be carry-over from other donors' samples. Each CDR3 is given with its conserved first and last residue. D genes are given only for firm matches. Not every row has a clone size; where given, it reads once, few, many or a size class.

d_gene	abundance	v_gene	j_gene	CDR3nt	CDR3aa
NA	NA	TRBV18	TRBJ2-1	TGTGCCAGCTCACCAAGCCGACAAGATGAGCAGTTCTTC	CASSPSRQDEQFF
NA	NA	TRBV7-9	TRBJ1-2	TGTGCCAGCAGCTCCGAGGGGGGGTTGTCCTATGGCTACACCTTC	CASSSEGGLSYGYTF
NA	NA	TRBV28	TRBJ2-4	TGTGCCAGCAGTCATCAGGGGAAGGTCTTAGCCAAAAACATTCAGTACTTC	CASSHQGKVLAKNIQYF
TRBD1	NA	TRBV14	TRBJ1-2	TGTGCCAGCAGCCGTCCCGGGACAGGGTACGTCTACACCTTC	CASSRPGTGYVYTF
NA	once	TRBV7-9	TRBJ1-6	TGTGCCAGCAGGCTCAGGGAATCACCCCTCCACTTT	CASRLRESPLHF
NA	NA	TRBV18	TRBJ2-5	TGTGCCAGCTCACCACTGTCGGTTCAAGAGACCCAGTACTTC	CASSPLSVQETQYF
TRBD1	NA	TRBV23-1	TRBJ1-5	TGCGCCAGCGGCCTTGTCAGGGACAGGGGGATTCAGCCCCAGCATTTT	CASGLVRDRGIQPQHF
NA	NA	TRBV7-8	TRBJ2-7	TGTGCCAGCAGCTTAGTATTCTACGAGCAGTACTTC	CASSLVFYEQYF
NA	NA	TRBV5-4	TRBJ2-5	TGTGCCAGCAGCTCTGCGTTACAAAGAAACCAAGAGACCCAGTACTTC	CASSSALQRNQETQYF
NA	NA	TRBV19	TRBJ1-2	TGTGCCAGTAGTATATCCGCTAACTATGGCTACACCTTC	CASSISANYGYTF
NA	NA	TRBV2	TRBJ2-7	TGTGCCAGCAGTGCCCGGGGCGGCTCCTACGAGCAGTACTTC	CASSARGGSYEQYF
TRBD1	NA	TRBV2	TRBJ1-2	TGTGCCAGCAGTGGACAGGGGGCTTACTATGGCTACACCTTC	CASSGQGAYYGYTF
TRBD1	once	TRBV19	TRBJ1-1	TGTGCCAGTAGGAGGTCCGGGACAGCGAACACTGAAGCTTTCTTT	CASRRSGTANTEAFF
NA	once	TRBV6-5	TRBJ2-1	TGTGCCAGCAGTTTCCTTGGGAGGACCTACAATGAGCAGTTCTTC	CASSFLGRTYNEQFF
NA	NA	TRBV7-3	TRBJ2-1	TGTGCCAGCAGCTTAATAGGTGGCAATGAGCAGTTCTTC	CASSLIGGNEQFF
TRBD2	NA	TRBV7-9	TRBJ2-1	TGTGCCAGCACCATGGGGGGGACTAGGGCAAATGAGCAGTTCTTC	CASTMGGTRANEQFF
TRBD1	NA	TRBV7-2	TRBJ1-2	TGTGCCAGCAGCGGGCGACAGGGAGCTGGCTACACCTTC	CASSGRQGAGYTF
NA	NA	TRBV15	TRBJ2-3	TGTGCCACCAGCGGACAAATAAGCACAGATACGCAGTATTTT	CATSGQISTDTQYF
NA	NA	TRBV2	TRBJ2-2	TGTGCCAGCAGTAAGTCGGAGGCTAACACCGGGGAGCTGTTTTTT	CASSKSEANTGELFF
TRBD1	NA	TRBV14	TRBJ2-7	TGTGCCAGCAGCCAAGATCAGGGGGTCTACGAGCAGTACTTC	CASSQDQGVYEQYF
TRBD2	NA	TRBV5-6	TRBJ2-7	TGTGCCAGCAGCCGGGGGGACTACGAGCAGTACTTC	CASSRGDYEQYF
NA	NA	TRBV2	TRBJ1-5	TGTGCCAGCAGTGAAAGTTTGGTGGCGAGTCAGCCCCAGCATTTT	CASSESLVASQPQHF
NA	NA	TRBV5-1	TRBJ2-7	TGCGCCAGCAGGAACGTCGGGGCACACGAGCAGTACTTC	CASRNVGAHEQYF
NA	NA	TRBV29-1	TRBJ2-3	TGCAGCGCCGGCGGCGGGGTGAGCACAGATACGCAGTATTTT	CSAGGGVSTDTQYF
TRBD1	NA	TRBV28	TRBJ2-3	TGTGCCAGCAGTTGGGGACAGGGGCTGAGGTATACGCAGTATTTT	CASSWGQGLRYTQYF
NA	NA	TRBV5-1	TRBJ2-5	TGCGCCAGCAGCTTGGCTACACAAGAGACCCAGTACTTC	CASSLATQETQYF
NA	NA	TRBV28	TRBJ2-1	TGTGCCAGCAGACCATCAGGGGTAGCGGATGATGAGCAGTTCTTC	CASRPSGVADDEQFF
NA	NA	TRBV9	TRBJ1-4	TGTGCCAGCAGCCCCCCTCCAGGCGGGCCGGGTGAAAAACTGTTTTTT	CASSPPPGGPGEKLFF
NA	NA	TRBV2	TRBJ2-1	TGTGCCAGCAGTGAACTAGAGAGCTCCTACAATGAGCAGTTCTTC	CASSELESSYNEQFF